This T cell receptor beta chain came from a study of cytomegalovirus exposure and HLA in healthy donors. Study-level background: A prior study identified 117 million unique TCR beta sequences from about 179 million T cells. Findings of the study overall: Later on, a genetic analysis was performed. It linked a missense variant in DCLRE1C with V- and J-gene trimming of TCR beta.

The CDR3 contains 14 residues. Germline CDR1 reads MNHNY; CDR2 reads SVGAGI (reference sequence). The junction had 6 bases not matched to a gene; V was cut back by 3 bases and J by 7 bases. The PCR used 60 Vbeta and 13 Jbeta primers. Profiling relied on immunoSEQ multiplex PCR, and the TCRdb table lists in-frame clones only, not all of them. The table shows 150,000 to 200,000 clones, with around 82% occurring only once. Comment on this clone: Its antigen is not identified.

The clonotype originates from a woman aged 45-65 years in good health and CMV-seropositive. The sample was PBMCs. The J gene is TRBJ1-2, the V gene TRBV6-6, with 9 bases aligning to TRBD1. For the CDR3, the DNA is TGTGCCAGCAGTTATCAACAGGGGGCGGCTGGCTACACCTTC. This gives the protein CASSYQQGAAGYTF.